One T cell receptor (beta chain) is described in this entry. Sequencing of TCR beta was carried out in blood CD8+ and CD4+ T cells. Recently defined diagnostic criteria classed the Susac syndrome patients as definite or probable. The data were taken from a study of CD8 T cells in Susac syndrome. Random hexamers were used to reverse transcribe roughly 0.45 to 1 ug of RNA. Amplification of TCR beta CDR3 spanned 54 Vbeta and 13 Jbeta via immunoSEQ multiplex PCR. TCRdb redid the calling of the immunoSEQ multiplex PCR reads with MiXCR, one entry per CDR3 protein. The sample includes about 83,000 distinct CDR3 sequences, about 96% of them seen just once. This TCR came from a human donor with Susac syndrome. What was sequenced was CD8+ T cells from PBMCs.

CDR3 DNA: TGTGCCAGCAGCCCTAGCGGTCCTGGAGATACGCAGTATTTT. It codes for CASSPSGPGDTQYF. The rearrangement uses TRBV13 and TRBJ2-3; 7 nucleotides align to TRBD2. This CDR3 has 14 residues. The J segment lost 5 bases and the V segment lost 5 bases, leaving 7 bases of the junction unmatched. Germline V gives CDR1 PRHDT, CDR2 FYEKMQ (reference sequence).